The 6 T cell receptor beta chains below all came from one sample that was sequenced in a study of OX40 agonist ivuxolimab in advanced cancers. Some clones are missing from TCRdb's copy, which holds only in-frame ones; the method was immunoSEQ multiplex PCR. This sample carries about 81,000 clones, 85% to 90% of them seen once, and the ten largest clones take approximately 0.47%. The specimen was CD4+ or CD8+ T cells sorted from blood, collected in a trial of the OX40 agonist ivuxolimab. Every receptor here comes from an adult with an advanced solid tumor such as melanoma, head and neck, liver or kidney cancer.

DNA for the CDR3: TGTGCCAGCAGCTTCGGCAGGGGCTTGACCTACGAGCAGTACTTC. This translates into CASSFGRGLTYEQYF. This rearrangement joins TRBV7-2 to TRBJ2-7, with a possible D match to TRBD1 (6 bases). Trimming pared 3 bases from V and 2 bases from J, leaving 14 bases between. Germline lookup yields CDR1 SGHTA and CDR2 FQGNSA. This CDR3 spans 15 amino acids.

This sequence joins TRBV2 and TRBJ2-1; D is possibly TRBD2 (6 bases). The germline V and J ends were trimmed by 2 bases and 7 bases, with 12 bases remaining between them. The CDR3 length is 14 residues. Per germline, CDR1 SNHLY and CDR2 FYNNEI. Here the CDR3 reads CASSEWGRLNEQFF. The CDR3 DNA reads TGTGCCAGCAGTGAATGGGGGAGGTTGAATGAGCAGTTCTTC.

This clone was seen a handful of times. V gene TRBV16 combines with J gene TRBJ1-1; D gene unclear. The V end was cut by 5 bases, the J end by 7 bases, with 14 bases between. This CDR3 comprises 13 residues. Germline-derived CDR1 and CDR2 are KGHSY and FQNENV. The CDR3 reads CASSTDPEDEAFF. CDR3 DNA: TGTGCCAGCAGCACCGACCCAGAGGATGAAGCTTTCTTT. The entire variable domain, with the rest obtained from reference TRBV16 and TRBJ1-1, is as follows: GEEVAQTPKHLVRGEGQKAKLYCAPIKGHSYVFWYQQVLKNEFKFLISFQNENVFDETGMPKERFSAKCLPNSPCSLEIQATKLEDSAVYFCASSTDPEDEAFFGQGTRLTVV.

The J gene is TRBJ2-3, the V gene TRBV27, with a weak D call TRBD2 (7 bases). Germline V CDR1 and CDR2: MNHEY, SMNVEV (reference sequence). The CDR3 totals 18 residues. V was trimmed by 3 bases and J by 3 bases, leaving 22 bases between them. CDR3 amino acids: CASSLIVGGPGATDTQYF. The CDR3 DNA sequence: TGTGCCAGCAGTTTGATAGTGGGGGGGCCGGGAGCAACAGATACGCAGTATTTT.

The J gene is TRBJ1-2, the V gene TRBV11-2; D unclear. CDR3 length equals 15 residues. The V and J ends lost 6 bases and 2 bases respectively, with 16 bases between them. The V gene's germline CDR1 is SGHAT and CDR2 FQNNGV. In DNA, the CDR3 is TGTGCCAGCAGGTCGACACTGGACGCGAACTATGGCTACACCTTC. Amino acids: CASRSTLDANYGYTF.

The chain links TRBV29-1 to TRBJ1-4; 7 bases agree with TRBD1. The CDR3 length is 13 residues. The V segment lost 8 bases and the J segment 8 bases; nucleotides outside the gene matches: 11. CDR1 and CDR2 from the germline V gene are SQVTM and ANQGSEA. The CDR3, as DNA: TGCAGCCCGGGACAGTTTCGGAGGGAAAAACTGTTTTTT. Its protein is CSPGQFRREKLFF.